Following are 9 T cell receptor beta chains from one sample sequenced in a study of cytomegalovirus exposure and HLA in healthy donors. The PCR contained 60 Vbeta and 13 Jbeta primers. TCRdb keeps only in-frame clones here, not all; method: immunoSEQ multiplex PCR. The profile shows 150,000 to 200,000 clones, more than 60% of them singletons. Material for sequencing was PBMCs. All receptors come from a woman aged 40-49 years in good health and CMV-seropositive.

The chain combines TRBV10-1 with TRBJ1-6; the match to TRBD1 covers 10 bases. Germline values: CDR1 WNHNN, CDR2 SYGVQD (reference sequence). The CDR3 loop spans 15 amino acids. Losses at the gene ends were 4 bases for V and 8 bases for J; bases not matched to a gene: 5. The CDR3: CASSVGTGEDSPLHF. The CDR3 region has the DNA TGCGCCAGCAGTGTCGGGACAGGGGAAGATTCACCCCTCCACTTT.

The V and J genes are TRBV13 and TRBJ2-2; 8 nucleotides agree with TRBD1. The germline V gene encodes CDR1 PRHDT and CDR2 FYEKMQ (reference sequence). This CDR3 is built from 15 residues. V lost 5 bases, J lost 0 bases, and 2 bases stayed unmatched. CDR3 in amino acids: CASSMDRANTGELFF. The CDR3 nucleotides read TGTGCCAGCAGCATGGACAGGGCGAACACCGGGGAGCTGTTTTTT.

CDR3 amino acids: CAGHESNTGELFF. The CDR3 DNA sequence: TGTGCCGGGCACGAATCGAACACCGGGGAGCTGTTTTTT. This chain uses TRBV6-1 with TRBJ2-2; D is uncertain. Trimming shortened V by 11 bases and J by 0 bases, and 10 bases separated the two germline ends. Germline V lookup: CDR1 MNHNS, CDR2 SASEGT. The CDR3 contains 13 residues.

This clone came up once. The rearrangement joins TRBV30 to TRBJ1-6, with D possibly being TRBD1 (6 bases). CDR3 length: 13 residues. Germline loops: CDR1 GTSNPN, CDR2 SVGIG (reference sequence). Trimming removed 2 bases from V and 8 bases from J, with 10 bases in between. The CDR3 region is CAWSQNRDSPLHF. CDR3 bases: TGTGCCTGGAGTCAAAACAGGGATTCACCCCTCCACTTT.

About this clone: One end of the junction fails to match germline, which may point to a read error. This chain links TRBV7-7 with TRBJ2-5; the match to TRBD2 covers 13 bases. CDR3 size: 16 residues. CDR1 and CDR2 (germline): SSHAT, FNYEAQ (reference sequence). In DNA, the CDR3 is TGTGCTAGCAGCCTTGGACTAGCGGGGGCCAGAGAGACCCAGTACTTC. Its protein is CASSLGLAGARETQYF.

This chain uses TRBV5-1 with TRBJ2-1; 12 bases fit TRBD2. The V and J ends lost 3 bases and 11 bases, in that order; junction bases with no gene match: 6. Looked up from germline, CDR1 is SGHRS and CDR2 is YFSETQ. The CDR3 is 14 amino acids. The CDR3 loop reads CASSSTSGSGKQFF. The CDR3 DNA sequence: TGCGCCAGCAGCTCGACTAGCGGGAGTGGTAAGCAGTTCTTC.

The J gene is TRBJ2-2, the V gene TRBV13; D gene uncertain. Germline CDR1 is PRHDT and CDR2 is FYEKMQ (reference sequence). The CDR3 extends over 12 amino acids. The V end lost 1 base, the J end lost 6 bases, and 3 bases lay between the germline ends. DNA of the CDR3: TGTGCCAGCAGCTTAGAGCCCGGGGAGCTGTTTTTT. Protein: CASSLEPGELFF.

This clone was recorded a few times. The V call is TRBV2, the J call TRBJ1-3; no definite D call. The V end lost 2 bases, the J end lost 4 bases, and 12 bases lay between the germline ends. CDR1 SNHLY and CDR2 FYNNEI come from the germline V gene. This CDR3 spans 15 amino acids. In nucleotides, the CDR3 is TGTGCCAGCAGTGAACGACGGACTATCGGAAACACCATATATTTT. Translated, it gives CASSERRTIGNTIYF.

The chain uses TRBV6-1 and TRBJ2-7; 7 nucleotides line up with TRBD2. CDR3 length: 14 amino acids. The germline V gene encodes CDR1 MNHNS and CDR2 SASEGT. V trimming: 4 bases; J trimming: 6 bases; junction bases outside the gene matches: 9. CDR3 nucleotides: TGTGCCAGCAGTGCTGGGGACTATCGGGGCGAGCAGTACTTC. It specifies CASSAGDYRGEQYF.